This is a list of T cell receptor beta chains from one sample in a study of cytomegalovirus exposure and HLA in healthy donors. Clones were sequenced by immunoSEQ multiplex PCR, and TCRdb holds only the in-frame ones, with some missing. The sample comprises around 100,000 clones, 82% of which are singletons, and roughly a fifth rests with the top ten. The sample consisted of PBMCs. The receptors originated from a man younger than 40 in good health and CMV-seropositive. Both conserved end residues are part of each CDR3. The D gene is left open where the match is weak. The size of a clone is reported for some rows only, either as once, few or many, or as a class for expanded clones.

TRBV11-2	-	15	TRBJ2-5	-	TGTGCCAGCAGCTCAGCGGTGGGGGGGCCCGTGACCCAGTACTTC	CASSSAVGGPVTQYF
TRBV23-1	-	16	TRBJ2-3	TRBD1	TGCGCCAGCAGTCACCCCGGACAGGTTGGCACAGATACGCAGTATTTT	CASSHPGQVGTDTQYF
TRBV7-8	-	15	TRBJ1-6	-	TGTGCCAGCAGCTTAGGGACAAAAGATAATTCACCCCTCCACTTT	CASSLGTKDNSPLHF
TRBV7-2	-	15	TRBJ1-1	-	TGTGCCAGCAGCATCGTGGGGGGGCATATGACTGAAGCTTTCTTT	CASSIVGGHMTEAFF
TRBV28	-	13	TRBJ2-7	TRBD1	TGTGCCAGCGGCCGGGACAGGGAATACGAGCAGTACTTC	CASGRDREYEQYF
TRBV6-4	-	13	TRBJ2-7	TRBD1	TGTGCCAGCAGTGTGGACAGGGGGGACGAGCAGTACTTC	CASSVDRGDEQYF
TRBV6-7	once	20	TRBJ2-1	TRBD2	TGTGCCAGCAGTTACACCGGGACTAGCGGGAGAATCAGCTCCTACAATGAGCAGTTCTTC	CASSYTGTSGRISSYNEQFF
TRBV11-2	once	14	TRBJ1-2	TRBD1	TGTGCCAGCAGCCACAGGGGTACCAACTATGGCTACACCTTC	CASSHRGTNYGYTF
TRBV5-4	once	17	TRBJ2-2	TRBD2	TGTGCCAGCAGCTCACGTAGCGGGAGGGCGAACACCGGGGAGCTGTTTTTT	CASSSRSGRANTGELFF
TRBV19	-	17	TRBJ1-3	TRBD1	TGTGCCAGTACCCCGGGACAGGGTGTACTCTCTGGAAACACCATATATTTT	CASTPGQGVLSGNTIYF
TRBV5-4	once	17	TRBJ1-2	TRBD1	TGTGCCAGCAGCTTCGGGACAGGGGGCGCGTCGGACTATGGCTACACCTTC	CASSFGTGGASDYGYTF
TRBV2	-	14	TRBJ2-1	TRBD1	TGTGCCAGCCGGGACAGGGGTTCTTACAATGAGCAGTTCTTC	CASRDRGSYNEQFF
TRBV10-1	-	15	TRBJ2-2	-	TGCGCCAGCAGTGATCAGGCCCACGGTACCGGGGAGCTGTTTTTT	CASSDQAHGTGELFF
TRBV11-3	-	16	TRBJ2-2	TRBD1	TGTGCCAGCACCAGAGGAGGGGACAGGGCCACCGGGGAGCTGTTTTTT	CASTRGGDRATGELFF
TRBV19	-	14	TRBJ1-2	TRBD1	TGTGCCAGTAGTATACCGACAGGGAAGTACGGCTACACCTTC	CASSIPTGKYGYTF
TRBV5-4	once	15	TRBJ2-3	-	TGTGCCAGCAGCTTAGGAAATAGCGGAACAGATACGCAGTATTTT	CASSLGNSGTDTQYF
TRBV5-8	few	15	TRBJ1-2	-	TGTGCCAGCAGCTTGATGGCGGGGGGGGCCTATGGCTACACCTTC	CASSLMAGGAYGYTF
TRBV5-1	-	15	TRBJ2-2	-	TGCGCCAGCAGCTTGTTCGAGTTTCCTACCGGGGAGCTGTTTTTT	CASSLFEFPTGELFF
TRBV5-1	-	15	TRBJ2-7	-	TGCGCCAGCAGCTGGGGGGACCCCAGTACCTACGAGCAGTACTTC	CASSWGDPSTYEQYF
TRBV5-8	-	11	TRBJ1-2	-	TGTGCCAGCAGCTCCGGGGTTCGCTACACCTTC	CASSSGVRYTF
TRBV27	few	16	TRBJ2-1	-	TGTGCCAGCAGTTCCCCGGGGGTTCCGGGCTACAATGAGCAGTTCTTC	CASSSPGVPGYNEQFF
TRBV11-3	-	15	TRBJ2-3	TRBD1	TGTGCCAGCAGCTTAGAGGCCAGGGGGACAGATACGCAGTATTTT	CASSLEARGTDTQYF
TRBV7-3	-	18	TRBJ2-6	TRBD1	TGTGCCAGCAGCCCGTTCGGGACAGCTCAATCTGGGGCCAACGTCCTGACTTTC	CASSPFGTAQSGANVLTF
TRBV11-2	-	16	TRBJ2-1	TRBD2	TGTGCCAGCAGCTTAGTAGGCGGGAGCTATTTCAATGAGCAGTTCTTC	CASSLVGGSYFNEQFF
TRBV7-9	once	14	TRBJ1-5	TRBD1	TGTGCCAGCAGCGGACAGGGACCCTATCAGCCCCAGCATTTT	CASSGQGPYQPQHF
TRBV6-1	-	15	TRBJ2-7	-	TGTGCCAGCAGTCCCGGGAGTGTTAGGTCCTACGAGCAGTACTTC	CASSPGSVRSYEQYF
TRBV7-6	-	18	TRBJ1-6	-	TGTGCCAGCAGCTTGACAACCCGGGGACCTCGGGGGAATTCACCCCTCCACTTT	CASSLTTRGPRGNSPLHF
TRBV6-5	once	14	TRBJ2-2	TRBD1	TGTGCCAGCAGTCTCAACAGGGGCACCGGGGAGCTGTTTTTT	CASSLNRGTGELFF
TRBV4-2	-	18	TRBJ2-5	TRBD2	TGTGCCAGCAGCCTACACCCCTCACTAGCGGGGGACCAAGAGACCCAGTACTTC	CASSLHPSLAGDQETQYF
TRBV2	-	15	TRBJ2-3	TRBD2	TGTGCCAGCAAGTCGGAGCGGGGATTCACAGATACGCAGTATTTT	CASKSERGFTDTQYF
TRBV19	-	16	TRBJ2-1	-	TGTGCCAGTAGTATTAGGAGGGGAGCCCTATACAATGAGCAGTTCTTC	CASSIRRGALYNEQFF
TRBV9	-	19	TRBJ2-3	TRBD2	TGTGCCAGCAGTCCCGGGGGACTAGCGGGGGGCGATCCACAAGATACGCAGTATTTT	CASSPGGLAGGDPQDTQYF
TRBV6-5	-	16	TRBJ2-1	-	TGTGCCAGCAGTTGGCCGGGGAATCTGTCCTACAATGAGCAGTTCTTC	CASSWPGNLSYNEQFF